Below are 32 T cell receptor beta chains sequenced from a single sample in a study of T cells in Graves' hyperthyroidism and ophthalmopathy. Amplification of TCR beta CDR3 regions used RNA as the template. A first-round RT-PCR of the TCR CDR3 used the HTBI primer set. TCRdb analysed the multiplex PCR reads with MiXCR anew, one entry per CDR3 protein. Found here are about half a million distinct CDR3 sequences, 20% of them singletons; the top ten hold roughly 29%. The sequencing input was blood. The source is a man in his late teens or twenties with Graves' hyperthyroidism.

V and J are TRBV7-2 and TRBJ2-7, with D perhaps matching TRBD1 or TRBD2 (5 bases each). The V end lost 3 bases, the J end lost 5 bases, and 11 bases lay between the germline ends. From germline, CDR1 is SGHTA and CDR2 FQGNSA. This CDR3 spans 13 amino acids. In nucleotides, the CDR3 is TGTGCCAGCAGCTTGAGGGGCGGGCACGAGCAGTACTTC. This sequence encodes CASSLRGGHEQYF.

This clonotype was seen at least ten times. The chain uses TRBV20-1 and TRBJ2-2; D tentatively fits TRBD1 or TRBD2 (5 bases each). V was cut by 6 bases and J by 7 bases, with 12 bases left in between. The CDR3 spans 12 residues. Germline V gene lookup returns CDR1 DFQATT and CDR2 SNEGSKA (reference sequence). CDR3 region: CSAPGPRGELFF. CDR3 bases: TGCAGTGCCCCGGGGCCTCGCGGGGAGCTGTTTTTT.

This clonotype was detected only a few times. The rearrangement uses TRBV4-2 and TRBJ2-5; 9 bases are shared with TRBD1. CDR3 length equals 17 residues. Germline loops: CDR1 LGHNA, CDR2 YNFKEQ. V trimming: 0 bases; J trimming: 1 base; junction bases outside the gene matches: 6. CDR3: CASSQDGGQGIQETQYF. The CDR3 coding sequence is TGTGCCAGCAGCCAAGATGGGGGACAGGGAATCCAAGAGACCCAGTACTTC.

This clonotype was found many times. The chain recombines TRBV29-1 with TRBJ1-1; 7 bases align to TRBD1. In germline, CDR1 is SQVTM, CDR2 ANQGSEA. The V gene end was trimmed by 4 bases and the J gene end by 3 bases; junction bases not matched to a gene: 5. The length of the CDR3 is 13 residues. CDR3 sequence: CSVADRAHTEAFF. DNA of the CDR3: TGCAGCGTTGCAGACAGGGCCCACACTGAAGCTTTCTTT.

This clonotype was recorded at least ten times. CDR3 sequence: CASSFTGEVETQYF. Here the CDR3 DNA reads TGTGCCAGCAGTTTCACAGGGGAGGTGGAGACCCAGTACTTC. V gene TRBV12-3 or TRBV12-4 combines with J gene TRBJ2-5, with D possibly TRBD1 on 7 matching bases. This CDR3 has 14 amino acids. The V gene lost 3 bases and the J gene lost 5 bases, with 13 bases spanning the gap.

This clonotype was seen a handful of times. This sequence joins TRBV7-9 and TRBJ2-7, with a possible D match to TRBD1 (5 bases). The length of the CDR3 is 15 residues. V lost 5 bases to trimming and J lost 1 base, with 15 bases between them. Germline assignment: CDR1 SEHNR and CDR2 FQNEAQ (reference sequence). CDR3 amino acids: CASSLIGHPSYEQYF. DNA of the CDR3: TGTGCCAGCAGCCTAATAGGACATCCTTCCTACGAGCAGTACTTC.

The chain uses TRBV12-3 or TRBV12-4 and TRBJ1-1; 8 nucleotides line up with TRBD1. CDR3 size: 13 residues. Losses at the gene ends were 5 bases for V and 6 bases for J; bases not matched to a gene: 5. The CDR3 loop reads CASSQTGVSEAFF. The CDR3, as DNA: TGTGCCAGCAGTCAGACAGGGGTCTCTGAAGCTTTCTTT.

J is TRBJ1-5 and V is TRBV4-1, with no clear D. Germline CDR1 and CDR2: MGHRA and YSYEKL. V was shortened by 1 base and J by 5 bases, with 15 bases between the two germline ends. This CDR3 contains 16 residues. CDR3 amino acids: CASSQVFRVWDQPQHF. Written as DNA, the CDR3 is TGCGCCAGCAGCCAAGTCTTTCGGGTATGGGATCAGCCCCAGCATTTT.

This clonotype was seen many times. The gene calls are TRBV20-1 and TRBJ2-5; D is unclear. Germline CDR1 and CDR2: DFQATT and SNEGSKA (reference sequence). This CDR3 region has 14 residues. V dropped 0 bases and J dropped 4 bases, with 12 bases sitting between them. The CDR3 coding sequence is TGCAGTGCTAGAGACCTTTATCGAGGAGAGACCCAGTACTTC. Translation: CSARDLYRGETQYF.

This clonotype was counted many times. The chain links TRBV20-1 to TRBJ1-5; the match to TRBD1 covers 7 bases. V lost 5 bases and J lost 6; bases outside the gene matches: 7. CDR1 is DFQATT, CDR2 SNEGSKA, per germline (reference sequence). The CDR3 extends over 13 amino acids. The CDR3 loop is CSAPVAGGQPQHF. The CDR3 DNA reads TGCAGTGCTCCCGTGGCAGGGGGTCAGCCCCAGCATTTT.

This clonotype was counted only a few times. J is TRBJ2-7 and V is TRBV5-5; maybe TRBD2 (6 bases). V lost 7 bases to trimming and J lost 3 bases, with 17 bases between them. The CDR3 is 14 residues long. The germline CDR1 and CDR2 sequences are SGHKS and YYEKEE (reference sequence). Written as DNA, the CDR3 is TGTGCCAGCTTCGGAGGGTCCTACTTCTACGAGCAGTACTTC. The encoded protein is CASFGGSYFYEQYF.

This clonotype was found many times. This chain connects TRBV12-3 or TRBV12-4 to TRBJ1-5; D is unclear. V gave up 3 bases and J gave up 11 bases, with 11 bases separating them. There are 12 residues in the CDR3. DNA for the CDR3: TGTGCCAGCAGTTTTGGTATGGGATCCCAGCATTTT. This encodes CASSFGMGSQHF.

In DNA, the CDR3 is TGTGCCAGCAGTGAAGGACAGGGGTTTTACGAGCAGTACTTC. Its protein is CASSEGQGFYEQYF. The chain recombines TRBV2 with TRBJ2-7; TRBD1 matches at 8 bases. Unmatched junction bases numbered 3, after V lost 1 base and J lost 4 bases. This CDR3 is 14 amino acids long. The V gene's germline CDR1 is SNHLY and CDR2 FYNNEI.

V usage is TRBV20-1 and J usage is TRBJ1-2; D gene uncertain. Trimming left V 0 bases short and J 7 bases short, with 15 bases between. CDR1 is DFQATT and CDR2 is SNEGSKA in the germline V gene (reference sequence). CDR3 size: 14 residues. In nucleotides, the CDR3 is TGCAGTGCTAGAGATCTGAGAAGGGAATCTGGCTACACCTTC. Translated: CSARDLRRESGYTF.

The CDR3 DNA reads as TGTGCCAGTAGTATAGCGGGAGGGCTGTTGGAGACCCAGTACTTC. Its translation is CASSIAGGLLETQYF. The V call is TRBV19, the J call TRBJ2-5, with 8 bases aligning to TRBD2. The CDR3 sequence is 15 residues long. From germline, CDR1 is LNHDA and CDR2 SQIVND (reference sequence). V shed 1 base and J 5 bases; nucleotides not matched to a gene: 6.

This clonotype was found many times. This chain links TRBV5-1 with TRBJ1-2; possible D gene TRBD1, 6 bases. The length of the CDR3 is 14 residues. CDR1 is SGHRS, CDR2 YFSETQ, per germline. Trimming removed 4 bases at V and 2 bases at J, with 12 bases between. The chain's CDR3 is CASSADSQNYGYTF. The CDR3 coding sequence is TGCGCCAGCAGCGCGGACAGCCAGAACTATGGCTACACCTTC.

This clonotype was detected many times. The chain uses TRBV6-1 and TRBJ2-5; no firm D call. The CDR3 runs to 13 residues. V was trimmed by 2 bases and J by 7 bases, leaving 11 bases between them. Germline V gives CDR1 MNHNS, CDR2 SASEGT. The CDR3 sequence is CASSEQSLGTQYF. Here the CDR3 DNA reads TGTGCCAGCAGTGAACAAAGTCTGGGGACCCAGTACTTC.

This clonotype was counted ten times or more. J is TRBJ2-7 and V is TRBV28; tentatively, D is TRBD1 or TRBD2 (7 bases each). The CDR3 runs 16 residues. The germline V and J ends were trimmed by 4 bases and 4 bases, with 20 bases remaining between them. CDR1 and CDR2 from the germline V gene are MDHEN and SYDVKM. CDR3 region: CASSSQGGQAGYEQYF. CDR3 bases: TGTGCCAGCAGTTCCCAGGGGGGGCAGGCTGGTTACGAGCAGTACTTC.

There are many counts of this clonotype. This chain connects TRBV5-6 to TRBJ1-1; D gene unclear. Trimming removed 0 bases from V and 10 bases from J, with 13 bases in between. This CDR3 contains 13 residues. The germline gives CDR1 SGHDT, CDR2 YYEEEE. This CDR3 is CASSLAGPEVAFF. CDR3 bases: TGTGCCAGCAGCTTGGCTGGGCCTGAAGTAGCTTTCTTT.

Ten or more counts support this clonotype. The chain is built from TRBV12-3 or TRBV12-4 and TRBJ1-5, with TRBD1 matching 7 bases. With 3 bases clipped from V and 0 bases from J, the junction kept 11 bases outside the gene matches. The CDR3 extends over 18 amino acids. Here the CDR3 reads CASSFRLGQEYSNQPQHF. In DNA form, the CDR3 reads TGTGCCAGCAGTTTCCGACTAGGACAGGAATATAGCAATCAGCCCCAGCATTTT.

V usage is TRBV18 and J usage is TRBJ2-5, with D possibly TRBD1 on 6 matching bases. Germline CDR1 is KGHSH and CDR2 is LQKENI. V dropped 1 base and J dropped 4 bases, with 13 bases sitting between them. The CDR3 is 15 amino acids. CDR3 sequence: CASSPQRQARETQYF. The CDR3 nucleotides read TGTGCCAGCTCACCACAGAGACAGGCACGAGAGACCCAGTACTTC. The variable domain in full, with the rest retrieved from reference TRBV18 and TRBJ2-5, is NAGVMQNPRHLVRRRGQEARLRCSPMKGHSHVYWYRQLPEEGLKFMVYLQKENIIDESGMPKERFSAEFPKEGPSILRIQQVVRGDSAAYFCASSPQRQARETQYFGPGTRLLVL.

The J gene is TRBJ2-7, the V gene TRBV6-1; D is possibly TRBD1 (6 bases). This CDR3 is 17 amino acids long. Between the trimmed V and J ends, which lost 2 bases and 1 base, there was a span of 18 bases. Looked up from germline, CDR1 is MNHNS and CDR2 is SASEGT. Here the CDR3 reads CASSEPQAGGASYEQYF. The CDR3 DNA is TGTGCCAGCAGTGAACCACAGGCTGGGGGCGCATCCTACGAGCAGTACTTC.

This clonotype was seen a handful of times. Just one base apart from a much larger clone, this may be a read error. V is TRBV24-1 and J is TRBJ2-4; 9 bases map to TRBD1. CDR1 is KGHDR, CDR2 SFDVKD, per germline. The CDR3 is 14 residues long. DNA for the CDR3: TGTGCCACCAGTGACGCCGACAGGGGGGACATTAAGTACTTC. Protein sequence: CATSDADRGDIKYF.

The chain carries TRBV6-1 and TRBJ1-5, with D perhaps TRBD1 (6 bases). V lost 4 bases to trimming and J lost 4 bases, with 11 bases between them. The germline CDR1 and CDR2 sequences are MNHNS and SASEGT. The CDR3 runs to 14 residues. The CDR3 loop reads CASSAQGTNQPQHF. Written as DNA, the CDR3 is TGTGCCAGCAGTGCACAGGGCACTAATCAGCCCCAGCATTTT.

This clonotype was counted many times. The chain employs TRBV7-9 and TRBJ1-2; D gene uncertain. V was cut by 1 base and J by 8 bases, with 11 bases left in between. There are 13 residues in the CDR3. Germline lookup yields CDR1 SEHNR and CDR2 FQNEAQ (reference sequence). The CDR3 is CASSLEGMDGYTF. CDR3 nucleotides: TGTGCCAGCAGCTTAGAGGGAATGGACGGCTACACCTTC.

This clonotype was observed many times. The chain uses TRBV5-6 and TRBJ2-4; D remains unclear. This CDR3 is built from 12 residues. Germline V gene data show CDR1 as SGHDT and CDR2 as YYEEEE. V was pared by 2 bases and J by 4 bases, with 4 bases between. Written as DNA, the CDR3 is TGTGCCAGCAGCTTTGGGAAAAACATTCAGTACTTC. It translates to CASSFGKNIQYF.

V and J are TRBV5-4 and TRBJ2-5, with TRBD2 matching 7 bases. The CDR3 extends over 14 amino acids. Germline lookup yields CDR1 SGHNT and CDR2 YYREEE (reference sequence). V lost 4 bases, J lost 5 bases, and 8 bases stayed unmatched. The chain's CDR3 is CASSKGGEWETQYF. The CDR3 coding sequence is TGTGCCAGCAGCAAGGGAGGGGAGTGGGAGACCCAGTACTTC. Full variable domain (missing parts from reference TRBV5-4 and TRBJ2-5): ETGVTQSPTHLIKTRGQQVTLRCSSQSGHNTVSWYQQALGQGPQFIFQYYREEENGRGNFPPRFSGLQFPNYSSELNVNALELDDSALYLCASSKGGEWETQYFGPGTRLLVL.

This clonotype was recorded many times. This sequence joins TRBV28 and TRBJ1-1, with 9 bases aligning to TRBD1. Germline trimming cut 5 bases from V and 5 bases from J; bases unmatched to any gene: 9. The CDR3 is 15 residues long. The germline V gene has CDR1 MDHEN and CDR2 SYDVKM. DNA of the CDR3: TGTGCCAGCAGTCTCTCACAGGGGGCGCGGACTGAAGCTTTCTTT. This encodes CASSLSQGARTEAFF.

The chain combines TRBV14 with TRBJ2-2; no clear D gene. CDR3 length: 14 amino acids. Germline lookup yields CDR1 SGHDN and CDR2 FVKESK. V was cut by 0 bases and J by 2 bases, with 4 bases left in between. The CDR3 DNA follows: TGTGCCAGCAGCCAAGACACTAACACCGGGGAGCTGTTTTTT. This gives the protein CASSQDTNTGELFF.

This clonotype was seen a few times. The chain recombines TRBV6-1 with TRBJ1-1, with 7 bases identical to TRBD1. The germline CDR1 and CDR2 sequences are MNHNS and SASEGT. With 7 bases clipped from V and 2 bases from J, the junction kept 7 bases outside the gene matches. The CDR3 is made up of 14 amino acids. DNA of the CDR3: TGTGCCAGCACCTACAGGGGTGGAAACACTGAAGCTTTCTTT. It encodes CASTYRGGNTEAFF.

This CDR3 reads CASSAYHGGGEQYF. The DNA for the CDR3 is TGTGCCAGCTCCGCCTACCATGGGGGCGGCGAGCAGTACTTC. V is TRBV27 and J is TRBJ2-7; D is perhaps TRBD1 (6 bases). V lost 8 bases to trimming and J lost 6 bases, with 20 bases between them. The CDR3 is 14 residues long. CDR1 is MNHEY, CDR2 SMNVEV, per germline (reference sequence).

This clonotype was counted many times. This sequence joins TRBV30 and TRBJ1-2; D not resolved. Trimming left V 0 bases short and J 3 bases short, with 8 bases between. Germline CDR1 is GTSNPN and CDR2 is SVGIG (reference sequence). The CDR3 is 13 residues long. The CDR3 here is CAWSVGEDYGYTF. CDR3 bases: TGTGCCTGGAGTGTTGGGGAGGACTATGGCTACACCTTC.